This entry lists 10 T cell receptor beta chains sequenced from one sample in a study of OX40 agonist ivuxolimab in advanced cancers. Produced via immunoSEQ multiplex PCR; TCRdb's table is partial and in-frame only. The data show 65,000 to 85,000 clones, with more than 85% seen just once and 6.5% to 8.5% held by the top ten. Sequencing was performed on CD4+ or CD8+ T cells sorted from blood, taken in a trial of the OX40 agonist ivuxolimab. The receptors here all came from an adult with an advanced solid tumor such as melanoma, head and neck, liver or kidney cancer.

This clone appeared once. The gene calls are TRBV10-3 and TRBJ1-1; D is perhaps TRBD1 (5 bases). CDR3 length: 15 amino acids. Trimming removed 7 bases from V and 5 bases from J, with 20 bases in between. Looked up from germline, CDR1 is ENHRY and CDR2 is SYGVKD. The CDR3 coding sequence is TGTGCCATCACCCCGACGGGGGGAGTAGGGACTGAAGCTTTCTTT. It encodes CAITPTGGVGTEAFF.

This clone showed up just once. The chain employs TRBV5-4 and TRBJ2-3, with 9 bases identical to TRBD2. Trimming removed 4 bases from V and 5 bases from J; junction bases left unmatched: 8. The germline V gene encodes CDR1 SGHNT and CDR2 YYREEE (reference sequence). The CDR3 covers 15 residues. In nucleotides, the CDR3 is TGTGCCAGCAGCACGGCGGGGGGGGCAGGAGATACGCAGTATTTT. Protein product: CASSTAGGAGDTQYF.

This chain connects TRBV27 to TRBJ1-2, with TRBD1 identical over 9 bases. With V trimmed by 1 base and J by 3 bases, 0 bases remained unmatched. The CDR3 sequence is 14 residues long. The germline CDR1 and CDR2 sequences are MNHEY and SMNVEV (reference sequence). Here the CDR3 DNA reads TGTGCCAGCAGTTTATGGACAGGGGACTATGGCTACACCTTC. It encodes CASSLWTGDYGYTF.

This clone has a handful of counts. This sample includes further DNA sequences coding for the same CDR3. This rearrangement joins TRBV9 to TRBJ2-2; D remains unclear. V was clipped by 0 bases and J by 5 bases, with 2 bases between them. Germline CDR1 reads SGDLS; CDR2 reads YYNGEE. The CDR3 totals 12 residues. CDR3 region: CASSVVTGELFF. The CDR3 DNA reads TGTGCCAGCAGCGTAGTGACCGGGGAGCTGTTTTTT.

The CDR3 reads CASRSTSGTRDTQYF. CDR3 coding DNA: TGTGCCAGCAGGTCGACTAGCGGGACGAGGGATACGCAGTATTTT. V usage is TRBV7-8 and J usage is TRBJ2-3, with 11 bases fitting TRBD2. The CDR3 loop spans 15 amino acids. CDR1 SGHVS and CDR2 FQNEAQ come from the germline V gene. V dropped 6 bases and J dropped 6; count of bases not matched to a gene: 8.

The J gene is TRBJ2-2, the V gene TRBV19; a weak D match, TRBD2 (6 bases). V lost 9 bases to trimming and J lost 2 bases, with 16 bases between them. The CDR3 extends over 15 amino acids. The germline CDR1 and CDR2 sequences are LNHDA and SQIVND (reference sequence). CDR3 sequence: CASWDSSINTGELFF. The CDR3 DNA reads TGTGCCAGCTGGGACTCCTCGATTAACACCGGGGAGCTGTTTTTT.

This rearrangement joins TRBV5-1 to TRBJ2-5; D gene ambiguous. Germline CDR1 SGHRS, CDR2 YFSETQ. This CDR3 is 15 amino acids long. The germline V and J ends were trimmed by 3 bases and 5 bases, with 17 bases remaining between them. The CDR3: CASSSWPALVETQYF. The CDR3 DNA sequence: TGCGCCAGCAGCTCCTGGCCGGCGTTGGTGGAGACCCAGTACTTC.

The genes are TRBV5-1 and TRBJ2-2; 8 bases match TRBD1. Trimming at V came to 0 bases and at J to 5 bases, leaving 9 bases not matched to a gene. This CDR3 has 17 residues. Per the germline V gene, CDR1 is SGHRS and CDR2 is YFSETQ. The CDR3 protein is CASSLDWQGAGTGELFF. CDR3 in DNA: TGCGCCAGCAGCTTGGATTGGCAGGGGGCCGGTACCGGGGAGCTGTTTTTT. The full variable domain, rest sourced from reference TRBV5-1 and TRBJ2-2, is KAGVTQTPRYLIKTRGQQVTLSCSPISGHRSVSWYQQTPGQGLQFLFEYFSETQRNKGNFPGRFSGRQFSNSRSEMNVSTLELGDSALYLCASSLDWQGAGTGELFFGEGSRLTVL.

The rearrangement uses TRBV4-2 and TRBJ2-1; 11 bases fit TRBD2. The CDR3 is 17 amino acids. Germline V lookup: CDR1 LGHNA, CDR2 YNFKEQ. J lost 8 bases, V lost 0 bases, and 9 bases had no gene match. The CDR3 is CASSQEWGASGGYEQFF. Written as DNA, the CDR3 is TGTGCCAGCAGCCAAGAGTGGGGTGCTAGCGGGGGGTATGAGCAGTTCTTC.

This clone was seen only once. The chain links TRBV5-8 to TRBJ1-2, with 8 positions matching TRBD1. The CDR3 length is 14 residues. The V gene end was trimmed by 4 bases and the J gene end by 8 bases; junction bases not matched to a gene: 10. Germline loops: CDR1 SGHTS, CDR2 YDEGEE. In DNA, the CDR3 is TGTGCCAGCAGCCTAAGGACAGGGATTAAAGGCTACACCTTC. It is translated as CASSLRTGIKGYTF.